The clone carrying this TCR beta chain was counted at least ten times. Its specificity is not known. The CDR3 is 15 amino acids. Germline values: CDR1 KGHDR, CDR2 SFDVKD. The V and J ends lost 0 bases and 3 bases respectively, with 11 bases between them. Co-extracted RNA and DNA came from about 20-30 mg of unsorted bulk tissue. Chronic HBV infection was present, with no prior treatment. This sample was taken from a study of tumor-infiltrating lymphocytes in primary liver carcinoma. Overall study findings and caveats: Only about 7-24% of top clones appeared in all five tumor regions.

From about 490 ng of total RNA, TCR beta-specific cDNA was reverse-transcribed using a constant-region primer. Amplification in three nested multiplex PCR rounds with slightly modified ARM-PCR gave rise to TCR beta libraries. TRBV1-TRBV30 forward primers paired with a C-beta reverse primer drove the first two PCR rounds, approximately 11 cycles each. In TCRdb, the multiplex PCR reads were re-called with MiXCR into one record per CDR3 protein. The table shows fewer than 75,000 distinct CDR3 sequences, with 71% occurring only once. The receptor comes from a man aged 40-50 years with primary liver carcinoma and hepatitis B virus infection. This chain links TRBV24-1 with TRBJ2-7; a possible D gene is TRBD2 (5 bases). The specimen sequenced was liver tumor tissue from sampling region 4. Noted subset: tumor region T4, right-lateral pole. This CDR3 is CATSDLSAGVYEQYF. The CDR3 DNA sequence: TGTGCCACCAGTGATTTGAGTGCGGGTGTCTACGAGCAGTACTTC.